Below, 13 T cell receptor beta chains from the same sample are listed, as sequenced in a study of CD8 T cells in Susac syndrome. An input of roughly 0.5 to 1 ug of RNA was subjected to reverse transcription using random hexamers. TCRdb recomputed calls from the immunoSEQ multiplex PCR reads with MiXCR, one row per CDR3 protein. The sample lists 130,000 or so distinct CDR3 sequences; under 96% were seen once. The specimen was CD4+ T cells from PBMCs. These receptors were taken from a human donor with Susac syndrome.

This clonotype was seen just once. This chain uses TRBV20-1 with TRBJ2-2; unclear D gene. Looked up from germline, CDR1 is DFQATT and CDR2 is SNEGSKA (reference sequence). This CDR3 contains 13 residues. V lost 1 base and J 2 bases, leaving 5 bases between the germline ends. CDR3 sequence reads: CSARGLNTGELFF. Here the CDR3 DNA reads TGCAGTGCTAGAGGTCTTAACACCGGGGAGCTGTTTTTT.

This chain links TRBV28 with TRBJ2-5, with 13 bases fitting TRBD2. The trim removed 3 bases at V and 2 bases at J, leaving 0 bases unmatched. This CDR3 is 15 amino acids long. CDR1 and CDR2 from the germline V gene are MDHEN and SYDVKM. CDR3 DNA: TGTGCCAGCAGTTTGACTAGCGGGGGGCAAGAGACCCAGTACTTC. Encoded protein: CASSLTSGGQETQYF. Based on the CDR3 plus reference TRBV28 and TRBJ2-5, the full variable domain is DVKVTQSSRYLVKRTGEKVFLECVQDMDHENMFWYRQDPGLGLRLIYFSYDVKMKEKGDIPEGYSVSREKKERFSLILESASTNQTSMYLCASSLTSGGQETQYFGPGTRLLVL.

The CDR3 reads CASSEARDSEAFF. The CDR3 DNA follows: TGTGCCAGCAGTGAAGCCAGGGACAGTGAAGCTTTCTTT. The rearrangement uses TRBV6-1 and TRBJ1-1, with TRBD1 matching 7 bases. There are 13 residues in the CDR3. CDR1 is MNHNS, CDR2 SASEGT, per germline. Trimming took 0 bases from V and 7 from J; bases not matched to a gene: 2.

This clonotype was observed once. The chain carries TRBV19 and TRBJ2-1, with TRBD2 matching 9 bases. The junction had 3 bases not matched to a gene; V was cut back by 2 bases and J by 7 bases. The CDR3 has 14 amino acids. CDR1 LNHDA and CDR2 SQIVND come from the germline V gene (reference sequence). This CDR3 reads CASSIRLAGNEQFF. The CDR3, as DNA: TGTGCCAGTAGTATAAGGCTAGCGGGAAATGAGCAGTTCTTC.

J is TRBJ2-2 and V is TRBV2; D not resolved. Germline CDR1 reads SNHLY; CDR2 reads FYNNEI. The CDR3 totals 12 residues. V was trimmed by 4 bases and J by 8 bases, leaving 8 bases between them. CDR3 coding DNA: TGTGCCAGCAGTGTAGAGTATGGGGAGCTGTTTTTT. This sequence encodes CASSVEYGELFF.

This chain connects TRBV12-3 or TRBV12-4 to TRBJ2-7; D may be TRBD2 (5 bases). V dropped 5 bases and J dropped 7 bases, with 12 bases sitting between them. This CDR3 region has 12 residues. As DNA, the CDR3 is TGTGCCAGCAGTGTAATAGCGAGGGAGCAGTACTTC. Its protein product is CASSVIAREQYF.

The chain combines TRBV7-2 with TRBJ1-3; the D gene is possibly TRBD1 (5 bases). The germline V and J ends were trimmed by 1 base and 0 bases, with 7 bases remaining between them. Germline V lookup: CDR1 SGHTA, CDR2 FQGNSA. This CDR3 comprises 15 residues. The CDR3 DNA reads as TGTGCCAGCAGCTTAGGGGGGACCTCTGGAAACACCATATATTTT. It specifies CASSLGGTSGNTIYF.

The chain links TRBV27 to TRBJ2-5, with D possibly being TRBD2 (6 bases). V lost 8 bases to trimming and J lost 5 bases, with 9 bases between them. The CDR3 sequence is 11 residues long. Germline V gene lookup returns CDR1 MNHEY and CDR2 SMNVEV (reference sequence). The CDR3, as DNA: TGTGCCAGCGTTCGGGGGGAGACCCAGTACTTC. This codes for CASVRGETQYF.

J is TRBJ2-1 and V is TRBV20-1; D is unclear. Germline V CDR1 and CDR2: DFQATT, SNEGSKA (reference sequence). The CDR3 is 14 amino acids. V was shortened by 6 bases and J by 5 bases, with 17 bases between the two germline ends. CDR3 DNA sequence: TGCAGTGCCCCCACCTCCAACGGAGACAATGAGCAGTTCTTC. Translating gives CSAPTSNGDNEQFF.

The chain joins TRBV29-1 to TRBJ2-2, with D possibly TRBD1 on 8 matching bases. The CDR3 extends over 14 amino acids. The V and J ends lost 6 bases and 3 bases respectively, with 14 bases between them. CDR1 is SQVTM and CDR2 is ANQGSEA in the germline V gene. DNA of the CDR3: TGCAGCGTGAGGACAGGGAGGGACACCGGGGAGCTGTTTTTT. Translating it yields CSVRTGRDTGELFF.

This clonotype was seen just once. The J gene is TRBJ2-1, the V gene TRBV6-5, with 7 bases identical to TRBD1. With V trimmed by 6 bases and J by 9 bases, 5 bases remained unmatched. Looked up from germline, CDR1 is MNHEY and CDR2 is SVGAGI. The CDR3 loop spans 12 amino acids. The CDR3 region is CASRDRYGEQFF. DNA for the CDR3: TGTGCCAGCAGGGACAGGTACGGTGAGCAGTTCTTC.

For this clonotype: The junction differs from germline at one of its ends, possibly a read error. The chain is built from TRBV7-7 and TRBJ2-5; 11 bases are shared with TRBD2. This CDR3 contains 17 residues. Germline V lookup: CDR1 SSHAT, CDR2 FNYEAQ (reference sequence). Here the CDR3 DNA reads TGTGCTAGCAGCTTAGGGTGGGGACTAGCGGCTCAAGAGACCCAGTACTTC. It encodes CASSLGWGLAAQETQYF.

In its sample, this clonotype was seen once. The genes are TRBV12-3 or TRBV12-4 and TRBJ2-1, with 11 nucleotides matching TRBD1. The trim removed 6 bases at V and 8 bases at J, leaving 9 bases unmatched. The CDR3 runs 15 residues. CDR3 region: CASSDPPGQGDEQFF. DNA for the CDR3: TGTGCCAGCAGCGATCCACCGGGACAGGGGGATGAGCAGTTCTTC.